This T cell receptor (beta chain) stems from a study of T cell repertoires in cytomegalovirus infection. V dropped 6 bases and J dropped 6 bases, with 14 bases sitting between them. Germline loops: CDR1 MDHEN, CDR2 SYDVKM. The CDR3 loop spans 14 amino acids. TCRdb used MiXCR to reprocess the reads, holding one entry per CDR3 protein. The sample lists about 530,000 distinct CDR3 sequences, more than 20% seen once, with under 15% in the top ten. The chain recombines TRBV28 with TRBJ1-4, with TRBD1 as a possible D gene (6 bases). The receptor was derived from a human donor in good health (CMV status not recorded). Some clones in this sample may be carry-over from other donors' samples. The sample taken for sequencing was PBMCs. The CDR3 protein is CASSLVGADEKLFF. CDR3 nucleotide sequence: TGTGCCAGCAGCCTAGTGGGGGCAGATGAAAAACTGTTTTTT.